This TCR beta chain was sequenced for a study of T cells after yellow fever vaccination. Study-level results: At around 95% for CD4 and over 80% for CD8, most primary-vaccination clones showed up again after the booster.

This clonotype was detected a few times. What it binds is unknown. Trimming removed 4 bases from V and 0 bases from J, with 16 bases in between. The length of the CDR3 is 18 residues. CDR1 and CDR2 (germline): MNHEY, SVGAGI. TCRdb redid the calling of the 5' RACE reads with MiXCR, one entry per CDR3 protein. The sample comprises under 600,000 distinct CDR3 sequences, 13% of which are singletons, and over 11% rests with the top ten. The source is a young man who received the YFV17D yellow fever vaccine. This chain uses TRBV6-5 with TRBJ2-6; D is perhaps TRBD2 (6 bases). Sequenced material: PBMCs, taken on the day of the yellow fever booster vaccination. CDR3 in amino acids: CASSSSIPGASGANVLTF. CDR3 in DNA: TGTGCCAGCAGTTCCTCCATCCCGGGAGCCTCTGGGGCCAACGTCCTGACTTTC.